The entry below gives a single TCR beta chain sequence along with its context. The data were obtained in a study of blood T cell repertoires in COVID-19. Authors' processing steps: Amplified reference gene primers provided the basis for estimating nucleated cell counts. Measured with immunoSEQ multiplex PCR; TCRdb has only the in-frame clones, and not every one. That table supplies the V and J calls and clone size; D and trimming were determined from the DNA. This sample has over 200,000 clones, with approximately 90% found just once. The V gene lost 4 bases and the J gene lost 8 bases, with 15 bases spanning the gap. There are 14 residues in the CDR3. Germline V gene sequence: CDR1 LNHDA, CDR2 SQIVND (reference sequence).

The chain combines TRBV19 with TRBJ2-1; D remains ambiguous. The source material was peripheral blood. This TCR came from a middle-aged man with acute or convalescent COVID-19. CDR3 protein: CASSTPPLSDEQFF. Here the CDR3 DNA reads TGTGCCAGTAGTACCCCCCCGTTGAGCGATGAGCAGTTCTTC.